What follows are 32 T cell receptor beta chains derived from one specimen sequenced in a study of cytomegalovirus exposure and HLA in healthy donors. Primers for the PCR totalled 60 Vbeta and 13 Jbeta. Measured with immunoSEQ multiplex PCR; TCRdb has only the in-frame clones, and not every one. This table holds about 110,000 clones, less than 85% found once. Sequencing used PBMCs. These receptors originate from a man aged 25 to 45 in good health and CMV-seropositive.

J is TRBJ1-6 and V is TRBV4-3, with TRBD1 matching 8 bases. This CDR3 is built from 14 residues. With 9 bases clipped from V and 14 bases from J, the junction kept 15 bases outside the gene matches. Per the germline V gene, CDR1 is LGHNA and CDR2 is YSLEER. CDR3 DNA: TGCGCCAGTCGGGACAGGCTCCATACTGGGGCCCTCCACTTT. Protein: CASRDRLHTGALHF.

The chain couples TRBV2 to TRBJ2-1; D is uncertain. The germline V and J ends were trimmed by 8 bases and 9 bases, with 5 bases remaining between them. Germline-derived CDR1 and CDR2 are SNHLY and FYNNEI. The CDR3 totals 9 residues. The CDR3: CASGPEQFF. CDR3 in DNA: TGTGCCAGCGGCCCTGAGCAGTTCTTC.

The CDR3: CASSQGAALPSGYTF. CDR3 nucleotides: TGTGCCAGCAGCCAAGGGGCAGCCCTTCCCTCTGGCTACACCTTC. The gene calls are TRBV14 and TRBJ1-2, with D hard to call. Germline CDR1 reads SGHDN; CDR2 reads FVKESK. The V end was cut by 1 base, the J end by 7 bases, with 16 bases between. The CDR3 spans 15 residues.

This clone was picked up one time. The chain recombines TRBV10-1 with TRBJ2-3; D possibly corresponds to TRBD2 (5 bases). V lost 3 bases, J lost 1 base, and 11 bases lay in between. This CDR3 is built from 15 residues. Looked up from germline, CDR1 is WNHNN and CDR2 is SYGVQD (reference sequence). CDR3 protein: CASSDVLGGTDTQYF. CDR3 sequence (DNA): TGCGCCAGCAGTGACGTTCTCGGGGGCACAGATACGCAGTATTTT.

V and J are TRBV7-9 and TRBJ1-5; D is uncertain. The CDR3 length is 11 residues. With 3 bases removed from V and 9 bases from J, the gap between germline ends came to 6 bases. Germline CDR1 is SEHNR and CDR2 is FQNEAQ (reference sequence). CDR3 DNA: TGTGCCAGCAGCTTTTCGGGGCCCCAGCATTTT. Translating it yields CASSFSGPQHF.

This clone was detected once. The chain recombines TRBV6-5 with TRBJ1-1, with 10 bases matching TRBD1. This CDR3 spans 12 amino acids. Germline CDR1 is MNHEY and CDR2 is SVGAGI. V was pared by 7 bases and J by 6 bases, with 2 bases of the junction left unmatched. The CDR3 bases are TGTGCCAGCAACGACAGGGGGCCTGAAGCTTTCTTT. The encoded protein is CASNDRGPEAFF.

The V gene is TRBV27, the J gene TRBJ1-6, with TRBD1 identical over 7 bases. CDR3 length: 14 amino acids. V was clipped by 5 bases and J by 11 bases; unmatched bases: 9. The germline CDR1 and CDR2 sequences are MNHEY and SMNVEV (reference sequence). In nucleotides, the CDR3 is TGTGCCAGCAGTCATACAGGGGTCGAGGCACCCCTCCACTTT. Protein: CASSHTGVEAPLHF.

CDR3 sequence: CASTRTANTEAFF. CDR3 coding DNA: TGTGCCAGCACCCGGACAGCGAACACTGAAGCTTTCTTT. The chain joins TRBV6-6 to TRBJ1-1; D perhaps matches TRBD1 (6 bases). Germline V CDR1 and CDR2: MNHNY, SVGAGI (reference sequence). The CDR3 runs to 13 residues. V was pared by 7 bases and J by 1 base, with 10 bases between.

The rearrangement links TRBV4-3 to TRBJ1-1; D is uncertain. V was shortened by 3 bases and J by 5 bases, with 16 bases between the two germline ends. Germline V lookup: CDR1 LGHNA, CDR2 YSLEER. This CDR3 is 15 amino acids long. CDR3 region: CASSHQRRGWTEAFF. The CDR3 nucleotides are TGCGCCAGCAGCCACCAAAGGCGGGGTTGGACTGAAGCTTTCTTT.

The rearrangement links TRBV7-2 to TRBJ2-3, with D possibly being TRBD1 (5 bases). CDR3 length: 13 residues. V shed 6 bases and J shed 0 bases, with 7 bases lying between them. In germline, CDR1 is SGHTA, CDR2 FQGNSA. Written as DNA, the CDR3 is TGTGCCAGCAGGGGGCCTAGCACAGATACGCAGTATTTT. It codes for CASRGPSTDTQYF. Complete variable domain (other parts from reference TRBV7-2 and TRBJ2-3): GAGVSQSPSNKVTEKGKDVELRCDPISGHTALYWYRQSLGQGLEFLIYFQGNSAPDKSGLPSDRFSAERTGGSVSTLTIQRTQQEDSAVYLCASRGPSTDTQYFGPGTRLTVL.

The chain has TRBV19 and TRBJ1-5, with D hard to call. Trimming shortened V by 10 bases and J by 4 bases, and 17 bases separated the two germline ends. Germline V gene lookup returns CDR1 LNHDA and CDR2 SQIVND (reference sequence). The length of the CDR3 is 14 residues. CDR3 sequence (DNA): TGTGCCACCGCGGGATCTTCTGGTAATCAGCCCCAGCATTTT. It is translated as CATAGSSGNQPQHF.

This rearrangement joins TRBV11-2 to TRBJ2-7, with 7 bases that match TRBD1. CDR3 length: 14 residues. V was clipped by 3 bases and J by 3 bases; unmatched bases: 5. The germline V gene has CDR1 SGHAT and CDR2 FQNNGV. This chain's CDR3 is CASSFDRDNYEQYF. The CDR3 nucleotides read TGTGCCAGCAGCTTTGACAGGGACAACTACGAGCAGTACTTC. The variable domain in full, with the rest retrieved from reference TRBV11-2 and TRBJ2-7, is EAGVAQSPRYKIIEKRQSVAFWCNPISGHATLYWYQQILGQGPKLLIQFQNNGVVDDSQLPKDRFSAERLKGVDSTLKIQPAKLEDSAVYLCASSFDRDNYEQYFGPGTRLTVT.

V and J are TRBV18 and TRBJ2-1; 9 bases agree with TRBD2. The V gene's germline CDR1 is KGHSH and CDR2 LQKENI. V was clipped by 8 bases and J by 5 bases; unmatched bases: 19. The CDR3 runs 18 residues. CDR3 in amino acids: CASRTAPLAGGADNEQFF. The CDR3 coding sequence is TGTGCCAGCAGAACCGCCCCCCTGGCGGGGGGGGCCGACAATGAGCAGTTCTTC.

The CDR3 sequence is CASSQVAGLIYEQYF. The DNA for the CDR3 is TGCGCCAGCAGCCAAGTCGCAGGACTAATTTACGAGCAGTACTTC. The chain uses TRBV4-1 and TRBJ2-7, with a tentative D call TRBD2 (6 bases). Trimming removed 1 base at V and 4 bases at J, with 14 bases between. The CDR3 spans 15 residues. CDR1 MGHRA and CDR2 YSYEKL come from the germline V gene.

The table lists this clone with a few counts. This chain joins TRBV10-3 and TRBJ2-5; TRBD1 matches at 10 bases. Germline trimming cut 4 bases from V and 4 bases from J; bases unmatched to any gene: 12. In germline, CDR1 is ENHRY, CDR2 SYGVKD. This CDR3 has 17 residues. CDR3 sequence (DNA): TGTGCCATCAGTGGTTCTTCGGACAGGGGGGTGGGAGAGACCCAGTACTTC. This sequence encodes CAISGSSDRGVGETQYF.

This rearrangement joins TRBV5-6 to TRBJ2-5; the D gene is possibly TRBD2 (5 bases). This CDR3 is 14 amino acids long. In germline, CDR1 is SGHDT, CDR2 YYEEEE. Trimming pared 0 bases from V and 7 bases from J, leaving 13 bases between. The CDR3: CASSLGSLAVTQYF. CDR3 in DNA: TGTGCCAGCAGCTTGGGGTCCCTAGCCGTGACCCAGTACTTC.

The V and J genes are TRBV18 and TRBJ1-1; tentatively, D is TRBD1 (6 bases). Germline assignment: CDR1 KGHSH and CDR2 LQKENI. Trimming cost V 2 bases and J 4 bases, with 17 bases left between them. The CDR3 length is 16 residues. The CDR3 protein is CASSPTTGTSGTEAFF. CDR3 coding DNA: TGTGCCAGCTCACCAACCACCGGGACATCGGGCACTGAAGCTTTCTTT.

The chain links TRBV7-9 to TRBJ2-1, with TRBD2 identical over 7 bases. Germline V gene data show CDR1 as SEHNR and CDR2 as FQNEAQ (reference sequence). The CDR3 is made up of 15 amino acids. Trimming at V came to 2 bases and at J to 7 bases, leaving 8 bases not matched to a gene. Here the CDR3 DNA reads TGTGCCAGCAGCTTAACCGGACTAGTAGGTAATGAGCAGTTCTTC. Protein: CASSLTGLVGNEQFF.

To note about this clone: The junction departs from the called germline gene at one end, perhaps through a read error. The chain has TRBV7-2 and TRBJ2-1, with a tentative D call TRBD2 (7 bases). Germline loops: CDR1 SGHTA, CDR2 FQGNSA. The CDR3 spans 13 residues. For the CDR3, the DNA is TGTGCCAGCAGCAACAAGGGGGAGGGCCAATGGGTCTTC. Translation: CASSNKGEGQWVF.

V is TRBV6-1 and J is TRBJ2-3, with D possibly TRBD2 on 5 matching bases. CDR1 is MNHNS and CDR2 is SASEGT in the germline V gene. The CDR3 spans 15 residues. Trimming shortened V by 8 bases and J by 4 bases, and 19 bases separated the two germline ends. CDR3 region: CASGERVTGADTQYF. Here the CDR3 DNA reads TGTGCCAGCGGCGAACGGGTTACCGGGGCAGATACGCAGTATTTT.

V gene TRBV15 combines with J gene TRBJ2-3; 12 nucleotides line up with TRBD2. Trimming cost V 2 bases and J 2 bases; bases outside gene matches: 2. Germline V CDR1 and CDR2: LNHNV, YYDKDF (reference sequence). The CDR3 covers 16 residues. CDR3 coding DNA: TGTGCCACCAGCAGACGACTAGCGGGGGTCACAGATACGCAGTATTTT. It codes for CATSRRLAGVTDTQYF.

This clone has only a few counts. The chain carries TRBV2 and TRBJ2-7; 7 bases fit TRBD1. From germline, CDR1 is SNHLY and CDR2 FYNNEI. CDR3 size: 15 residues. V shed 3 bases, J shed 4 bases, and the junction held 9 bases outside the gene matches. Here the CDR3 reads CASSEFPYRGYEQYF. The CDR3 bases are TGTGCCAGCAGTGAGTTTCCATACAGGGGTTACGAGCAGTACTTC.

This sequence joins TRBV5-6 and TRBJ2-1, with TRBD2 matching over 9 bases. This CDR3 spans 11 amino acids. Germline V lookup: CDR1 SGHDT, CDR2 YYEEEE. The CDR3 reads CASGGTNEQFF. The CDR3 nucleotides are TGTGCAAGCGGGGGGACCAATGAGCAGTTCTTC.

This clone was picked up one time. This sequence joins TRBV10-1 and TRBJ2-5; tentatively, D is TRBD2 (5 bases). The germline V gene has CDR1 WNHNN and CDR2 SYGVQD (reference sequence). Trimming removed 7 bases at V and 3 bases at J, with 18 bases between. The CDR3 is 15 residues long. CDR3 in amino acids: CASTPPGLEKETQYF. The CDR3 bases are TGCGCCAGCACACCCCCCGGACTGGAGAAAGAGACCCAGTACTTC.

This sequence joins TRBV4-3 and TRBJ2-3, with D possibly being TRBD2 (7 bases). Trimming cost V 0 bases and J 4 bases, with 11 bases left between them. Germline CDR1 LGHNA, CDR2 YSLEER. The length of the CDR3 is 15 residues. The CDR3 nucleotides read TGCGCCAGCAGCCAAGAAGGGGGGAGGGCAGATACGCAGTATTTT. Translated: CASSQEGGRADTQYF.

This clone was seen only a few times. The rearrangement joins TRBV28 to TRBJ1-4, with 8 bases aligning to TRBD1. The germline CDR1 and CDR2 sequences are MDHEN and SYDVKM. V was pared by 5 bases and J by 2 bases, with 10 bases of the junction left unmatched. CDR3 size: 17 residues. The CDR3 loop reads CASSGTGVGATNEKLFF. CDR3 nucleotides: TGTGCCAGCAGTGGGACAGGCGTTGGGGCGACTAATGAAAAACTGTTTTTT.

The CDR3 loop is CASSLGGHGQPQHF. The DNA for the CDR3 is TGCGCCAGCAGCTTGGGAGGGCATGGTCAGCCCCAGCATTTT. This chain uses TRBV5-1 with TRBJ1-5; D is unclear. Trimming shortened V by 0 bases and J by 6 bases, and 10 bases separated the two germline ends. Germline V lookup: CDR1 SGHRS, CDR2 YFSETQ. The CDR3 is 14 amino acids.

The CDR3 loop is CASGGEFHSYEQYF. For the CDR3, the DNA is TGTGCCTCGGGGGGGGAGTTTCACTCCTACGAGCAGTACTTC. The V and J genes are TRBV25-1 and TRBJ2-7; 8 positions match TRBD2. Unmatched junction bases numbered 9, after V lost 11 bases and J lost 0 bases. The CDR3 has 14 residues. In germline, CDR1 is MGHDK, CDR2 SYGVNS.

V and J are TRBV7-9 and TRBJ1-2, with 8 bases identical to TRBD1. Germline values: CDR1 SEHNR, CDR2 FQNEAQ (reference sequence). V was clipped by 1 base and J by 3 bases; unmatched bases: 1. The CDR3 extends over 14 amino acids. The CDR3 bases are TGTGCCAGCAGCTTAGAGACAGGGGACTATGGCTACACCTTC. Translation gives CASSLETGDYGYTF.

In this sample, this clone turned up a few times. The chain recombines TRBV4-1 with TRBJ1-2; D is unclear. CDR3 size: 13 residues. Trimming removed 1 base at V and 4 bases at J, with 7 bases between. From germline, CDR1 is MGHRA and CDR2 YSYEKL. The CDR3 loop is CASSQVNSYGYTF. The CDR3, as DNA: TGCGCCAGCAGCCAAGTTAACAGCTATGGCTACACCTTC.

This chain joins TRBV18 and TRBJ2-3; perhaps TRBD2 as D (5 bases). V was shortened by 5 bases and J by 5 bases, with 8 bases between the two germline ends. Germline CDR1 KGHSH, CDR2 LQKENI. CDR3 size: 12 residues. CDR3 protein: CASSDRGDTQYF. CDR3 bases: TGTGCCAGCTCAGATCGGGGAGATACGCAGTATTTT. The whole variable domain, filled in from reference TRBV18 and TRBJ2-3, reads NAGVMQNPRHLVRRRGQEARLRCSPMKGHSHVYWYRQLPEEGLKFMVYLQKENIIDESGMPKERFSAEFPKEGPSILRIQQVVRGDSAAYFCASSDRGDTQYFGPGTRLTVL.

This clone appeared a single time. The rearrangement uses TRBV9 and TRBJ1-3; TRBD1 aligns across 7 bases. The CDR3 runs 16 residues. CDR1 is SGDLS, CDR2 YYNGEE, per germline. After removal of 3 bases from V and 0 bases from J, the junction contained 6 bases not matched to a gene. The DNA of the CDR3 is TGTGCCAGCAGCGGACAGGGTATGGACTCTGGAAACACCATATATTTT. It encodes CASSGQGMDSGNTIYF.